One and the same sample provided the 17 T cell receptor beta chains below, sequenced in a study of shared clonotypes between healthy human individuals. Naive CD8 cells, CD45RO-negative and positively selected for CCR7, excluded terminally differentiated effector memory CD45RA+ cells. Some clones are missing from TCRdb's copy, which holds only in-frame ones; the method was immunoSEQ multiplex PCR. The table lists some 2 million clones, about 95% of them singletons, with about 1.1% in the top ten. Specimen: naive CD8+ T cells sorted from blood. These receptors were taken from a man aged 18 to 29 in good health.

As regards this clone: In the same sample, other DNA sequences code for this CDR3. CDR3 sequence: CASSEGLAGSYEQYF. The CDR3 DNA reads as TGTGCCAGCAGTGAAGGACTAGCGGGATCCTACGAGCAGTACTTC. The chain links TRBV6-1 to TRBJ2-7; TRBD2 agrees at 11 bases. The CDR3 runs to 15 residues. The germline CDR1 and CDR2 sequences are MNHNS and SASEGT. The J segment lost 1 base and the V segment lost 1 base, leaving 0 bases of the junction unmatched.

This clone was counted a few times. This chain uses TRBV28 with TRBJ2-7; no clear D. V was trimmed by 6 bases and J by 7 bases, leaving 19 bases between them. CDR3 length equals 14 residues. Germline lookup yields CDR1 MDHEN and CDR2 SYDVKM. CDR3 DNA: TGTGCCAGCAGCCAGACTGGCAGCTTTGGGGAGCAGTACTTC. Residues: CASSQTGSFGEQYF.

CDR3 loop: CASSQSYQETQYF. In nucleotides, the CDR3 is TGTGCCAGCAGCCAAAGTTACCAAGAGACCCAGTACTTC. The chain has TRBV7-3 and TRBJ2-5; D is undetermined. Germline assignment: CDR1 SGHTA and CDR2 FQGTGA. The CDR3 covers 13 residues. Trimming pared 5 bases from V and 0 bases from J, leaving 7 bases between.

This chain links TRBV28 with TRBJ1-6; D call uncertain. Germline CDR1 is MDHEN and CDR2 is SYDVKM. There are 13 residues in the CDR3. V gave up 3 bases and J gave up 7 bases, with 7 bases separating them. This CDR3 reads CASSFLGNSPLHF. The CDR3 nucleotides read TGTGCCAGCAGTTTCTTGGGGAATTCACCCCTCCACTTT.

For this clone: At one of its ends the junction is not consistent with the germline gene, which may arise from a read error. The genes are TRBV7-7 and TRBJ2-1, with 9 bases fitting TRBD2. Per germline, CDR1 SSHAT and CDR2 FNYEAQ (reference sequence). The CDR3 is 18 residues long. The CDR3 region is CASSLAYGLAGIQNEQFF. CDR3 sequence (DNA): TGTGCTAGCAGCTTAGCGTATGGCCTAGCGGGAATACAGAATGAGCAGTTCTTC.

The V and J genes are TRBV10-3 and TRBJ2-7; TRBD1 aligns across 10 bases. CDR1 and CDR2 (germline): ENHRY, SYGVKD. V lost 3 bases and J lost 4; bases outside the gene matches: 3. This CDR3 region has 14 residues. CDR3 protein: CAISDGTGVYEQYF. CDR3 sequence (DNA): TGTGCCATCAGTGACGGGACAGGGGTATACGAGCAGTACTTC.

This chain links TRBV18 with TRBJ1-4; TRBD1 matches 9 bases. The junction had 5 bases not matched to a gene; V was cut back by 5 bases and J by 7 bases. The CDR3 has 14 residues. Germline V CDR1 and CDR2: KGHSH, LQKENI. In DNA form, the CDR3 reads TGTGCCAGCTCATTGGACAGGGGATCTGAAAAACTGTTTTTT. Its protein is CASSLDRGSEKLFF.

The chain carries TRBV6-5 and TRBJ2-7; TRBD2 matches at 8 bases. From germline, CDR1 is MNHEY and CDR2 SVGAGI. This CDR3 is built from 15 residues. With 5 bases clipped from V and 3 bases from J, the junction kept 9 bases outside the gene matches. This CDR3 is CASSPQTSENYEQYF. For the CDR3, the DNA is TGTGCCAGCAGTCCCCAGACTAGCGAGAACTACGAGCAGTACTTC.

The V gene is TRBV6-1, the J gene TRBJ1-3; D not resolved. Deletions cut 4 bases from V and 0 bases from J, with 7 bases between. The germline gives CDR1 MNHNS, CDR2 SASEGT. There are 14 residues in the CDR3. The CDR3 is CASSAWGSGNTIYF. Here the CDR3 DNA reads TGTGCCAGCAGTGCTTGGGGCTCTGGAAACACCATATATTTT.

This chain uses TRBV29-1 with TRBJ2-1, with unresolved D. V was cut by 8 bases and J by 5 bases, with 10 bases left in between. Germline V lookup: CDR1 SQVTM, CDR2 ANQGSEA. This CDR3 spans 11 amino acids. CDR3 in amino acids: CSPTIHNEQFF. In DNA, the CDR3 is TGCAGCCCAACGATTCACAATGAGCAGTTCTTC.

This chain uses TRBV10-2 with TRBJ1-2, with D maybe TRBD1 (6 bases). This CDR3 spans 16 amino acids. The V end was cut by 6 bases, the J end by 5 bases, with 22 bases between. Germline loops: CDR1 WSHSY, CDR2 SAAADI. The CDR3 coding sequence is TGCGCCAGCAGGAGGGGGGAGGGGAACGCCCTTTATGGCTACACCTTC. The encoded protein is CASRRGEGNALYGYTF.

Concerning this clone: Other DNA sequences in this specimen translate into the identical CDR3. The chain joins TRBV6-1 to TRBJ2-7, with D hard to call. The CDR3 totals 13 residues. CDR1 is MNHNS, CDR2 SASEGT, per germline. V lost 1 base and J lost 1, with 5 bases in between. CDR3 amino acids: CASSEGPSYEQYF. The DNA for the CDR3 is TGTGCCAGCAGTGAAGGGCCGTCCTACGAGCAGTACTTC.

In DNA, the CDR3 is TGTGCCAGCAGCTCAGACAGGGTGGGAGCTTTCTTT. Translating it yields CASSSDRVGAFF. This chain connects TRBV7-9 to TRBJ1-1, with TRBD1 matching over 7 bases. With 4 bases clipped from V and 10 bases from J, the junction kept 6 bases outside the gene matches. The CDR3 runs 12 residues. Germline values: CDR1 SEHNR, CDR2 FQNEAQ (reference sequence).

For the CDR3, the DNA is TGTGCCAGCAGTGACCCGGGCCTGGAAGAGACCCAGTACTTC. Translated, it gives CASSDPGLEETQYF. This chain links TRBV6-5 with TRBJ2-5, with D unclear. Per the germline V gene, CDR1 is MNHEY and CDR2 is SVGAGI. V lost 5 bases and J 3 bases, leaving 13 bases between the germline ends. This CDR3 contains 14 residues.

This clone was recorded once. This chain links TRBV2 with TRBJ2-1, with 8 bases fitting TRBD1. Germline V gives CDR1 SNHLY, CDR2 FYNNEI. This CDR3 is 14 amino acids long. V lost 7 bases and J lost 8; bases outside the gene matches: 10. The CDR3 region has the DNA TGTGCCAGCAAGAACGGACAGGGTTACGATGAGCAGTTCTTC. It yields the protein CASKNGQGYDEQFF.

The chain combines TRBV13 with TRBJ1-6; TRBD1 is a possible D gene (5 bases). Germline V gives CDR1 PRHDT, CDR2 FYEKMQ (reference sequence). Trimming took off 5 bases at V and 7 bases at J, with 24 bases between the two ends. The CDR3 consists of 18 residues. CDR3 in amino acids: CASSPGPGTGEINSPLHF. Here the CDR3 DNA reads TGTGCCAGCAGCCCAGGACCCGGGACCGGTGAAATCAATTCACCCCTCCACTTT.

The CDR3 coding sequence is TGTGCCAGCAGCTTAGAGGGGGCTGGTGAAAAACTGTTTTTT. Protein product: CASSLEGAGEKLFF. The V gene is TRBV7-2, the J gene TRBJ1-4; 7 bases are shared with TRBD1. The germline V gene encodes CDR1 SGHTA and CDR2 FQGNSA. The trim removed 1 base at V and 7 bases at J, leaving 3 bases unmatched. This CDR3 is 14 amino acids long.